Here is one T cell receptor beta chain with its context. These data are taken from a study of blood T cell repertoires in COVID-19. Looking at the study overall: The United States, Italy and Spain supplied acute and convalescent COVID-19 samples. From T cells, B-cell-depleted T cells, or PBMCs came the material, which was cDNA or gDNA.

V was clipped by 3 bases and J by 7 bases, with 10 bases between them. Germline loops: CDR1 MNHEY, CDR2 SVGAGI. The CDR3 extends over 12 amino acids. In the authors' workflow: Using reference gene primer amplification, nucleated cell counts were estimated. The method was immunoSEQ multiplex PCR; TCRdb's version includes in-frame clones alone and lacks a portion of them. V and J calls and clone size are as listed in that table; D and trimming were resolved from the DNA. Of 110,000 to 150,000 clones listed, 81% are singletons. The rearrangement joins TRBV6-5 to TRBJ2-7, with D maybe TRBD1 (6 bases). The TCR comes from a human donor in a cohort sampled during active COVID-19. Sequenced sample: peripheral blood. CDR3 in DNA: TGTGCCAGCAGTTATGGGGACATGGAGCAGTACTTC. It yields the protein CASSYGDMEQYF.